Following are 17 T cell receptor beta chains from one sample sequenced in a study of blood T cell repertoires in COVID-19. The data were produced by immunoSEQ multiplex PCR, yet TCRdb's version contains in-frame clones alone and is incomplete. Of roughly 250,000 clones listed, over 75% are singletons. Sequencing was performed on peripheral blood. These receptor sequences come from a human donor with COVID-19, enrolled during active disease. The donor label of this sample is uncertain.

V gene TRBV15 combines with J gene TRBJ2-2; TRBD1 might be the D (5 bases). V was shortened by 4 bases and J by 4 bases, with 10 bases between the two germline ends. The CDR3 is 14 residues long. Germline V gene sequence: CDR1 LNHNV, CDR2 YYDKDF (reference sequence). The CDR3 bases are TGTGCCACCAGCACTGACAGATCCACCGGGGAGCTGTTTTTT. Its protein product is CATSTDRSTGELFF.

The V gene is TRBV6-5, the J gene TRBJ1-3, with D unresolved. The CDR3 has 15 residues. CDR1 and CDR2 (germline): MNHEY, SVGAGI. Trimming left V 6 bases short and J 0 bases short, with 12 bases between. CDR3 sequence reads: CASSREAISGNTIYF. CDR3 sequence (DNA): TGTGCCAGCAGCAGAGAGGCCATCTCTGGAAACACCATATATTTT.

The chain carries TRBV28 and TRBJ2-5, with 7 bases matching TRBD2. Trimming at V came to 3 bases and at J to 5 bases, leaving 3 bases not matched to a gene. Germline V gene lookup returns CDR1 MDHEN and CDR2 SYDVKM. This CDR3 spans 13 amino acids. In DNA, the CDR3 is TGTGCCAGCAGTTTCCGGCGGGGGGAGACCCAGTACTTC. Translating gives CASSFRRGETQYF.

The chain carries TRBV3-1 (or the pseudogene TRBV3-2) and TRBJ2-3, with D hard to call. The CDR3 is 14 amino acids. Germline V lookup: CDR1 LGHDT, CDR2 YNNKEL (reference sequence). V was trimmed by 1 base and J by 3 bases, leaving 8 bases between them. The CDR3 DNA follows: TGTGCCAGCAGCCAAGCGGCGGAGACAGATACGCAGTATTTT. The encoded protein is CASSQAAETDTQYF.

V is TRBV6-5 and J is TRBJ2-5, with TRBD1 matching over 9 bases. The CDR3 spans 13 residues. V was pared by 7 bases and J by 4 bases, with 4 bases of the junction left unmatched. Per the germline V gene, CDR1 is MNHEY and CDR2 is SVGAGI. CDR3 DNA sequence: TGTGCCAGCACCCTGGACAGGGGAGAGACCCAGTACTTC. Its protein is CASTLDRGETQYF.

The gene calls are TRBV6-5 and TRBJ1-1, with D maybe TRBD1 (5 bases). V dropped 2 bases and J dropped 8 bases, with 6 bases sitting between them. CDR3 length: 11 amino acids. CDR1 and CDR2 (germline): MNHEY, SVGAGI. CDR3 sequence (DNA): TGTGCCAGCAGTTACGGGGCCGAAGCTTTCTTT. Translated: CASSYGAEAFF.

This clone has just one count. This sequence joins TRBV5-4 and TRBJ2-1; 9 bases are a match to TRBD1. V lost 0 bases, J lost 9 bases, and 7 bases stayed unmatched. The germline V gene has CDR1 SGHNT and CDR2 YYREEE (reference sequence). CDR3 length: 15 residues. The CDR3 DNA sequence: TGTGCCAGCAGCTTGGACAGGGGGCGCTGGGGTGAGCAGTTCTTC. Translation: CASSLDRGRWGEQFF.

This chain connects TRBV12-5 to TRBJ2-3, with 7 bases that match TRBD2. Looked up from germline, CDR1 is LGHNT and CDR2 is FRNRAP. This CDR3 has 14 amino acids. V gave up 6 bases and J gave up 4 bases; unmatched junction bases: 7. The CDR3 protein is CASGPQGGADTQYF. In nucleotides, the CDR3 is TGTGCTAGTGGCCCCCAGGGAGGGGCAGATACGCAGTATTTT.

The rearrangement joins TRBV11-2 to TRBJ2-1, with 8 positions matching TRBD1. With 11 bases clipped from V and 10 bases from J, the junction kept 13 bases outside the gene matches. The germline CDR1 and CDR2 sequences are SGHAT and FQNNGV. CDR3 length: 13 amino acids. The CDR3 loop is CASQGAASGEQFF. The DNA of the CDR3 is TGTGCCTCCCAGGGGGCGGCCTCGGGGGAGCAGTTCTTC.

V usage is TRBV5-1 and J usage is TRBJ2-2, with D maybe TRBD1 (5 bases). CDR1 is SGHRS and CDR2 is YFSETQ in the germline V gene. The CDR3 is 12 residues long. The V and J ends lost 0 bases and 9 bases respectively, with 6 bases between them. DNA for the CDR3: TGCGCCAGCAGCTTGGGGGGCAGGGAGCTGTTTTTT. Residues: CASSLGGRELFF.

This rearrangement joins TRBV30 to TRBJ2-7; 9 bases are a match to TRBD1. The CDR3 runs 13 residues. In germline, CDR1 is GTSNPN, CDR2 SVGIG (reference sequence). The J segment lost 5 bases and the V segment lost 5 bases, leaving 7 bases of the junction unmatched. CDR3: CAWAVWTGDEQYF. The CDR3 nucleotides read TGTGCCTGGGCGGTCTGGACAGGGGACGAGCAGTACTTC.

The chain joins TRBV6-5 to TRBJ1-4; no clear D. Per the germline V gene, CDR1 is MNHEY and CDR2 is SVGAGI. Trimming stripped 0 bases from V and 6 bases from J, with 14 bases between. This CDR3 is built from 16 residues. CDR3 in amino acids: CASSYSAGNYDEKLFF. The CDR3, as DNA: TGTGCCAGCAGTTACTCTGCGGGGAACTATGATGAAAAACTGTTTTTT.

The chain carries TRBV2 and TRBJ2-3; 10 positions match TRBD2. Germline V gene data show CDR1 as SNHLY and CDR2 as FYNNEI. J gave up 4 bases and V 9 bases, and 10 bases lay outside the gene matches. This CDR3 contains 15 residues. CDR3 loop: CARGKTSGSPDTQYF. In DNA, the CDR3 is TGTGCCAGGGGGAAGACTAGCGGGTCCCCAGATACGCAGTATTTT.

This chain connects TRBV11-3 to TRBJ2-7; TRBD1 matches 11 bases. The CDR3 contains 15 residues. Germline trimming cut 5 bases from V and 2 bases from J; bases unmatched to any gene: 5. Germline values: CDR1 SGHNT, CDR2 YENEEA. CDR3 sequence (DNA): TGTGCCAGCAGCCCAGGGACAGGGGGTACCTACGAGCAGTACTTC. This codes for CASSPGTGGTYEQYF.

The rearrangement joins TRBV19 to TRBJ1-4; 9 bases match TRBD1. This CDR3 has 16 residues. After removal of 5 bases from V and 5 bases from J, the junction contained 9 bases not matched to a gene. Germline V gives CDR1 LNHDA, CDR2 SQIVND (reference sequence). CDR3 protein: CASSHTRGTGNEKLFF. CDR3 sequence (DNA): TGTGCCAGTAGTCACACTCGGGGGACAGGGAATGAAAAACTGTTTTTT.

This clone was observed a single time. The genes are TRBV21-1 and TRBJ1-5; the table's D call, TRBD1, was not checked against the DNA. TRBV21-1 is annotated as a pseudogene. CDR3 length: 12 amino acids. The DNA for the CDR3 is TGTGCCAGCAGCCCTAAAGTCAGGGTCAGGCTCTTT. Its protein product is CASSPKVRVRLF.

The CDR3 loop reads CASMGGEVGYGYTF. The CDR3 nucleotides read TGTGCCAGTATGGGGGGGGAAGTTGGCTATGGCTACACCTTC. J is TRBJ1-2 and V is TRBV19, with TRBD1 as a possible D gene (5 bases). Trimming cost V 7 bases and J 4 bases, with 16 bases left between them. The CDR3 extends over 14 amino acids. Germline assignment: CDR1 LNHDA and CDR2 SQIVND (reference sequence). Full variable domain (remainder filled in from reference TRBV19 and TRBJ1-2): DGGITQSPKYLFRKEGQNVTLSCEQNLNHDAMYWYRQDPGQGLRLIYYSQIVNDFQKGDIAEGYSVSREKKESFPLTVTSAQKNPTAFYLCASMGGEVGYGYTFGSGTRLTVV.